These 2 T cell receptor beta chains originate from one sample sequenced in a study of blood T cells in healthy people across ages. A second PCR, run for roughly 7 to 11 cycles, used a sample-barcoded 5' primer plus a J-beta primer mix. MiXCR, applied by TCRdb to the 5' RACE reads, yields one record per CDR3 protein. The data show about 760,000 distinct CDR3 sequences, more than 55% seen once. Input material: blood. The receptors shown here come from a man aged 35-49 years in good health.

In this sample, this clonotype turned up a few times. The chain joins TRBV5-1 to TRBJ2-5; 10 bases are shared with TRBD2. Germline V gene data show CDR1 as SGHRS and CDR2 as YFSETQ. Losses at the gene ends were 1 base for V and 2 bases for J; bases not matched to a gene: 5. The CDR3 is 16 residues long. The CDR3 loop reads CASSLLSSGRQETQYF. CDR3 nucleotide sequence: TGCGCCAGCAGCTTGCTTTCTAGCGGGAGACAAGAGACCCAGTACTTC.

In this sample, this clonotype turned up a few times. The V gene is TRBV7-9, the J gene TRBJ2-5; no firm D call. V lost 3 bases, J lost 1 base, and 12 bases lay in between. Germline CDR1 is SEHNR and CDR2 is FQNEAQ (reference sequence). CDR3 length equals 15 residues. The CDR3 region is CASSLQLTLQETQYF. CDR3 nucleotides: TGTGCCAGCAGCTTGCAGCTGACCCTCCAAGAGACCCAGTACTTC.